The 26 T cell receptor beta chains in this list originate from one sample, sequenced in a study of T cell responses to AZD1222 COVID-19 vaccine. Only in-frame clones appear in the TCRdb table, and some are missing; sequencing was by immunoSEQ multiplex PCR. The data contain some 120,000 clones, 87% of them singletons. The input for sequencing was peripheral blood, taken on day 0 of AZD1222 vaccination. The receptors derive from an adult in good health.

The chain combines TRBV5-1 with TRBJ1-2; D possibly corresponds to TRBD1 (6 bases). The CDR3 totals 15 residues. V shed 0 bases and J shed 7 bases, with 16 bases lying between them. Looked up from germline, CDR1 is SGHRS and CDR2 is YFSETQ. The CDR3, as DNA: TGCGCCAGCAGCTTGGCCGGACAGACTGGGGGTGGCTACACCTTC. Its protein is CASSLAGQTGGGYTF.

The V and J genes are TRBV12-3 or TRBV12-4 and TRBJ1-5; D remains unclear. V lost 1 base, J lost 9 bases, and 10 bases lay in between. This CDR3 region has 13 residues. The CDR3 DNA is TGTGCCAGCAGTTTAGGAACCCCGTGGCCCCAGCATTTT. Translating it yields CASSLGTPWPQHF.

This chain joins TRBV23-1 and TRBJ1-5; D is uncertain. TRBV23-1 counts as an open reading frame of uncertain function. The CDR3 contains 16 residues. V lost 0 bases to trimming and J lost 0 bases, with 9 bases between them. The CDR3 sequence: CASSQSGPLSNQPQHF. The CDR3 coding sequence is TGCGCCAGCAGTCAATCAGGTCCCCTTAGCAATCAGCCCCAGCATTTT.

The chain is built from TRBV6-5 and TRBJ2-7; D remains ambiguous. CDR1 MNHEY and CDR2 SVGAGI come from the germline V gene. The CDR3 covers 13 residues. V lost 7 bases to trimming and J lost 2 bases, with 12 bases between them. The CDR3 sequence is CASTRSSTYEQYF. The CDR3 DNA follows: TGTGCCAGCACCCGCTCCTCAACCTACGAGCAGTACTTC.

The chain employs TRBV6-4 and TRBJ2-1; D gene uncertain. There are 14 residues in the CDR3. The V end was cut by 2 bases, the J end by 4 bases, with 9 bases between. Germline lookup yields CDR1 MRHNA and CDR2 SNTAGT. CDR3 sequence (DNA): TGTGCCAGCAGTGACAGAAGTGATTACAATGAGCAGTTCTTC. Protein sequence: CASSDRSDYNEQFF.

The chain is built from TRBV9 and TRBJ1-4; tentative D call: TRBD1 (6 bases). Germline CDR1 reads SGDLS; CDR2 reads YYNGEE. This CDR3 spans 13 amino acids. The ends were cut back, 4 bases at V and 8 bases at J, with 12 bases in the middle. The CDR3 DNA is TGTGCCAGCAGCCCGGGGGCTTGGGAAAAACTGTTTTTT. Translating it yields CASSPGAWEKLFF.

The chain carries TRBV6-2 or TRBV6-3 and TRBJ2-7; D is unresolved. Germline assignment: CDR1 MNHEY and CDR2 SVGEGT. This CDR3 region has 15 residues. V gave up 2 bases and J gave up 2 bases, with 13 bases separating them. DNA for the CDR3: TGTGCCAGCAGTTACGTCTATAGATCTACCTACGAGCAGTACTTC. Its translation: CASSYVYRSTYEQYF.

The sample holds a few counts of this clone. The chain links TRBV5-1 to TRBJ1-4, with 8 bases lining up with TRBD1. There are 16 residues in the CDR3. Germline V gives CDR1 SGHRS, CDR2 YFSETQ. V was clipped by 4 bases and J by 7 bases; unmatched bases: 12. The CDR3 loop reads CASSDGSGTGSEKLFF. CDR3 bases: TGCGCCAGCAGCGATGGATCCGGGACAGGATCTGAAAAACTGTTTTTT.

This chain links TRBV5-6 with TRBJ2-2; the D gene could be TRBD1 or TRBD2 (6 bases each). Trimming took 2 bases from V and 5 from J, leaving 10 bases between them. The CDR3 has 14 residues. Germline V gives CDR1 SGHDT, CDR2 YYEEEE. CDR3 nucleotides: TGTGCCAGCAGCTTCGGGGGCGAGACCGGGGAGCTGTTTTTT. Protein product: CASSFGGETGELFF.

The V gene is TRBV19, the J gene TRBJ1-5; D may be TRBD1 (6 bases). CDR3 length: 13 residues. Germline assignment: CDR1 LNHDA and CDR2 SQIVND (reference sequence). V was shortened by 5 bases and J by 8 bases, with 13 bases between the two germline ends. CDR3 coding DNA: TGTGCCAGTAGTTCTACAGGGCGGGAGCCCCAGCATTTT. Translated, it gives CASSSTGREPQHF.

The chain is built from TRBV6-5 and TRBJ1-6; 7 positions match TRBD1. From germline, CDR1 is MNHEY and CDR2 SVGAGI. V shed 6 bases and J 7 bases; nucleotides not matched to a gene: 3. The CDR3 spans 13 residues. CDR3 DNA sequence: TGTGCCAGCAGCGAGGGGGCGAATTCACCCCTCCACTTT. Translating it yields CASSEGANSPLHF.

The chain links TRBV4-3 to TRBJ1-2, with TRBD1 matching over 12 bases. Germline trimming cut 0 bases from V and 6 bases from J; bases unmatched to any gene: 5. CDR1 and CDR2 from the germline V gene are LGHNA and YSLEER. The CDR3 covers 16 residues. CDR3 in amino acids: CASSQDLGQGADGYTF. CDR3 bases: TGCGCCAGCAGCCAAGATCTGGGACAGGGGGCGGATGGCTACACCTTC.

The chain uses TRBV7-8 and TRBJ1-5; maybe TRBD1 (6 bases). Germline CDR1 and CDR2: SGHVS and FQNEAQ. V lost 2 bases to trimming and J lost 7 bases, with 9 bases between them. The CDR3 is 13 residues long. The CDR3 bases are TGTGCCAGCAGCTTAAACAGGGTCCAGCCCCAGCATTTT. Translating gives CASSLNRVQPQHF. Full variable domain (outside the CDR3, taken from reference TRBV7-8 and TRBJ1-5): GAGVSQSPRYKVAKRGQDVALRCDPISGHVSLFWYQQALGQGPEFLTYFQNEAQLDKSGLPSDRFFAERPEGSVSTLKIQRTQQEDSAVYLCASSLNRVQPQHFGDGTRLSIL.

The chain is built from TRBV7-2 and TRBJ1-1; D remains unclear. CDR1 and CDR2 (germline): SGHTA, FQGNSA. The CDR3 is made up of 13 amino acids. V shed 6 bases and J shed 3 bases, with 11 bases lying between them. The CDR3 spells CASSREADTEAFF. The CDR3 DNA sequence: TGTGCCAGCAGTCGGGAGGCGGACACTGAAGCTTTCTTT.

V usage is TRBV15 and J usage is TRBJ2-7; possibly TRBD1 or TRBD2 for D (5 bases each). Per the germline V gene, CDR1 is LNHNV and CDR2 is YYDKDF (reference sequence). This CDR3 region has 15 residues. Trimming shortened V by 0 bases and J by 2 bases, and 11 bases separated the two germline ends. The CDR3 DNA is TGTGCCACCAGCAGAGAAATAGGGACGCCCTACGAGCAGTACTTC. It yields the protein CATSREIGTPYEQYF.

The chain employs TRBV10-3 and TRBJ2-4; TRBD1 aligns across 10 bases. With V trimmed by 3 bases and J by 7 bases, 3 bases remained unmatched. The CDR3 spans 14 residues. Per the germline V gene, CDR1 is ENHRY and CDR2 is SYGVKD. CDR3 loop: CAISDQDRGNIQYF. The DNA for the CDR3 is TGTGCCATCAGTGACCAGGACAGGGGGAACATTCAGTACTTC.

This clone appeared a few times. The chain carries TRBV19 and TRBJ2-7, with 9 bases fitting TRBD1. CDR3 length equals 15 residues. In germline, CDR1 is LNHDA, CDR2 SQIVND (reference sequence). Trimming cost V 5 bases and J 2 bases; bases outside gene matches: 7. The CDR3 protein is CASSGSGTGPYEQYF. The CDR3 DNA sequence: TGTGCCAGTAGTGGATCCGGGACAGGGCCCTACGAGCAGTACTTC. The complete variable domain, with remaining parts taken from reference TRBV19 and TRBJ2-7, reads DGGITQSPKYLFRKEGQNVTLSCEQNLNHDAMYWYRQDPGQGLRLIYYSQIVNDFQKGDIAEGYSVSREKKESFPLTVTSAQKNPTAFYLCASSGSGTGPYEQYFGPGTRLTVT.

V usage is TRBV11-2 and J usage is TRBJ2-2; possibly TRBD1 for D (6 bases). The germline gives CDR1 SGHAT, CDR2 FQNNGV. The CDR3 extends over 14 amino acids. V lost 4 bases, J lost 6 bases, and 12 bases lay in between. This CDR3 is CASSSLRGAGELFF. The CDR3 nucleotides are TGTGCCAGCAGCTCCCTCAGGGGTGCCGGGGAGCTGTTTTTT.

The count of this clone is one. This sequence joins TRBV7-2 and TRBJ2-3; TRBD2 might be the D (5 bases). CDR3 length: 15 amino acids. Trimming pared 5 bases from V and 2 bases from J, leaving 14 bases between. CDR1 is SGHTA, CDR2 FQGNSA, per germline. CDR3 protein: CASSNLRAFTDTQYF. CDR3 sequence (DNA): TGTGCCAGCAGCAACCTGCGGGCTTTCACAGATACGCAGTATTTT.

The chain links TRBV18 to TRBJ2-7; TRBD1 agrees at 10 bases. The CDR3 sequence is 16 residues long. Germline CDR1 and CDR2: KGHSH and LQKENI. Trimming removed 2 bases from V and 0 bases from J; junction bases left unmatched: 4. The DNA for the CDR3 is TGTGCCAGCTCACCAGTCGGGACAGGGGTCTCCTACGAGCAGTACTTC. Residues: CASSPVGTGVSYEQYF. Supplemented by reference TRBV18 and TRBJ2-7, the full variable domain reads NAGVMQNPRHLVRRRGQEARLRCSPMKGHSHVYWYRQLPEEGLKFMVYLQKENIIDESGMPKERFSAEFPKEGPSILRIQQVVRGDSAAYFCASSPVGTGVSYEQYFGPGTRLTVT.

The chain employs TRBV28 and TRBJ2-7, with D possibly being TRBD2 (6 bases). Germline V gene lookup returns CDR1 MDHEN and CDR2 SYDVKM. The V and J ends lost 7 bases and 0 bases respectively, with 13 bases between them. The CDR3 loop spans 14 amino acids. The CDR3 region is CASTPGEPSYEQYF. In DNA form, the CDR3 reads TGTGCCAGCACCCCGGGGGAGCCCTCCTACGAGCAGTACTTC.

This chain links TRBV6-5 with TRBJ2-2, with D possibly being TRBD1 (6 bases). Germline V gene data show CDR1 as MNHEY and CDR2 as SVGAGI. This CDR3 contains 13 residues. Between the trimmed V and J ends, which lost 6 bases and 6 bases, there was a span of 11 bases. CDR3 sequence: CASRQGIAGELFF. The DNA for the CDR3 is TGTGCCAGCAGGCAGGGGATTGCCGGGGAGCTGTTTTTT.

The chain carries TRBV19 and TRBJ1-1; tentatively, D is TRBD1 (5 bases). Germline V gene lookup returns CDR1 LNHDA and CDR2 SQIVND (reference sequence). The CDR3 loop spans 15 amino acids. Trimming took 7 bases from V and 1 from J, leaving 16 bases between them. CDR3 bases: TGTGCCAGTAATGAGGGAGACAGCCCGAACACTGAAGCTTTCTTT. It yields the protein CASNEGDSPNTEAFF.

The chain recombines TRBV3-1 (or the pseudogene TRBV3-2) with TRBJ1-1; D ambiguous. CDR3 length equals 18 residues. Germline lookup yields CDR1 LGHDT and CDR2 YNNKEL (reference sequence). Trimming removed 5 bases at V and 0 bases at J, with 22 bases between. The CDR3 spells CASSYSPSVVRVNTEAFF. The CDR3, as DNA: TGTGCCAGCAGCTACTCACCCTCTGTCGTGCGGGTGAACACTGAAGCTTTCTTT.

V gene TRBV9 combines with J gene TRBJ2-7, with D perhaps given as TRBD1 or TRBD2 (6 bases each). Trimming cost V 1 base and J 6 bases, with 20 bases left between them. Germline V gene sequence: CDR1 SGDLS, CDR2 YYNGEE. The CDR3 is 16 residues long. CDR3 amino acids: CASSVRLFGGRGEQYF. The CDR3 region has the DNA TGTGCCAGCAGCGTAAGGCTCTTCGGGGGCAGGGGCGAGCAGTACTTC.

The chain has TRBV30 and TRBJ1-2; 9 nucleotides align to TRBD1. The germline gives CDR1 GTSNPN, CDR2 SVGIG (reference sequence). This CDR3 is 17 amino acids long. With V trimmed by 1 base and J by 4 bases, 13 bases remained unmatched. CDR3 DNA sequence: TGTGCCTGGAGTGCCCTGGGACAGGGAGGTATTGGCTATGGCTACACCTTC. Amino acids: CAWSALGQGGIGYGYTF.